The clone carrying this T cell receptor beta chain was seen many times. Its antigen is as yet unknown. This sample is drawn from a study of T cells after posttransplantation cyclophosphamide. Study-level findings and limits: Donor-recipient repertoire similarity was low at 1-2 months, rising over year one.

The trim removed 4 bases at V and 2 bases at J, leaving 8 bases unmatched. The germline V gene encodes CDR1 SGHDT and CDR2 YYEEEE. The CDR3 runs to 16 residues. Some clones are missing from TCRdb's copy, which holds only in-frame ones; the method was immunoSEQ multiplex PCR. The sample contains about 39,000 clones, none of them singletons. What was sequenced was PBMCs. The chain joins TRBV5-6 to TRBJ2-7, with 11 bases fitting TRBD2. The receptor was isolated from a woman aged 50 to 60 in good health and a related stem cell transplant donor. CDR3 sequence: CASSGKTSGEPYEQYF. As DNA, the CDR3 is TGTGCCAGCAGCGGGAAGACTAGCGGGGAGCCCTACGAGCAGTACTTC.